The next 18 T cell receptor beta chains were all read from a single sample in a study of control samples from healthy donors and cancer patients. The method was immunoSEQ multiplex PCR; TCRdb's version includes in-frame clones alone and lacks a portion of them. The sample holds some 49,000 clones; just over 85% are singletons and the top ten take 2.8%. The sequencing sample was made of PBMCs. Every receptor here comes from a woman aged 50 to 65 with lung cancer.

V and J are TRBV12-3 or TRBV12-4 and TRBJ2-5, with TRBD1 as a possible D gene (6 bases). Trimming pared 2 bases from V and 4 bases from J, leaving 8 bases between. The CDR3 is made up of 13 amino acids. CDR3 sequence reads: CASSLSRGETQYF. The CDR3 coding sequence is TGTGCCAGCAGTTTATCCAGGGGAGAGACCCAGTACTTC.

V gene TRBV7-8 combines with J gene TRBJ1-2; D unclear. V gave up 0 bases and J gave up 5 bases, with 7 bases separating them. Per germline, CDR1 SGHVS and CDR2 FQNEAQ. This CDR3 contains 13 residues. The CDR3 nucleotides are TGTGCCAGCAGCTTAGCGGGAGCTTATGGCTACACCTTC. Residues: CASSLAGAYGYTF. The entire variable domain, with the rest obtained from reference TRBV7-8 and TRBJ1-2, is as follows: GAGVSQSPRYKVAKRGQDVALRCDPISGHVSLFWYQQALGQGPEFLTYFQNEAQLDKSGLPSDRFFAERPEGSVSTLKIQRTQQEDSAVYLCASSLAGAYGYTFGSGTRLTVV.

In DNA, the CDR3 is TGTGCCAGCAGCCCCCCGGGCCTAGAGACCCAGTACTTC. Translation gives CASSPPGLETQYF. The chain has TRBV5-4 and TRBJ2-5; D is unresolved. The CDR3 runs 13 residues. The germline CDR1 and CDR2 sequences are SGHNT and YYREEE (reference sequence). V was shortened by 4 bases and J by 4 bases, with 11 bases between the two germline ends.

The V gene is TRBV18, the J gene TRBJ1-5, with D uncertain. CDR1 is KGHSH and CDR2 is LQKENI in the germline V gene. V was clipped by 5 bases and J by 2 bases, with 4 bases between them. The CDR3 spans 12 residues. CDR3 sequence reads: CASSAGNQPQHF. The CDR3 DNA sequence: TGTGCCAGCTCAGCGGGCAATCAGCCCCAGCATTTT.

This chain uses TRBV15 with TRBJ1-2; tentative D call: TRBD1 (6 bases). CDR1 is LNHNV, CDR2 YYDKDF, per germline (reference sequence). The CDR3 sequence is 14 residues long. Trimming took 2 bases from V and 5 from J, leaving 12 bases between them. CDR3 sequence reads: CATSRPDRSYGYTF. The CDR3 nucleotides read TGTGCCACCAGCAGACCCGACAGGTCTTATGGCTACACCTTC. The variable domain in full, completed from reference TRBV15 and TRBJ1-2, reads DAMVIQNPRYQVTQFGKPVTLSCSQTLNHNVMYWYQQKSSQAPKLLFHYYDKDFNNEADTPDNFQSRRPNTSFCFLDIRSPGLGDTAMYLCATSRPDRSYGYTFGSGTRLTVV.

This chain joins TRBV6-1 and TRBJ1-5; 9 positions agree with TRBD1. Germline trimming cut 3 bases from V and 2 bases from J; bases unmatched to any gene: 2. In germline, CDR1 is MNHNS, CDR2 SASEGT. This CDR3 has 15 amino acids. The CDR3 coding sequence is TGTGCCAGCAGTGATACAGGGGGCGGCAATCAGCCCCAGCATTTT. Its translation is CASSDTGGGNQPQHF.

The V gene is TRBV11-2, the J gene TRBJ2-7, with D possibly matching TRBD1 (5 bases). The V gene's germline CDR1 is SGHAT and CDR2 FQNNGV. V was shortened by 4 bases and J by 4 bases, with 11 bases between the two germline ends. CDR3 length: 13 residues. CDR3 in DNA: TGTGCCAGCAGCTCACAGGAGACTTACGAGCAGTACTTC. This sequence encodes CASSSQETYEQYF.

The chain uses TRBV4-3 and TRBJ2-2, with 8 nucleotides matching TRBD1. V was pared by 0 bases and J by 4 bases, with 7 bases of the junction left unmatched. The CDR3 has 17 amino acids. Germline V gives CDR1 LGHNA, CDR2 YSLEER. CDR3 residues: CASSQDATGDFTGELFF. In DNA form, the CDR3 reads TGCGCCAGCAGCCAAGATGCGACAGGGGATTTCACCGGGGAGCTGTTTTTT.

This chain links TRBV6-2 or TRBV6-3 with TRBJ2-7; D not certain. Germline V gene sequence: CDR1 MNHEY, CDR2 SVGEGT. Deletions cut 2 bases from V and 3 bases from J, with 11 bases between. The CDR3 is made up of 14 amino acids. The chain's CDR3 is CASSYGSRFYEQYF. DNA for the CDR3: TGTGCCAGCAGTTACGGTTCACGCTTCTACGAGCAGTACTTC.

The J gene is TRBJ1-1, the V gene TRBV5-8; D might be TRBD1 (5 bases). This CDR3 region has 14 residues. The germline V gene has CDR1 SGHTS and CDR2 YDEGEE. V was clipped by 3 bases and J by 5 bases, with 14 bases between them. The CDR3 nucleotides read TGTGCCAGCAGCTATACCACTGGGGGGACTGAAGCTTTCTTT. This gives the protein CASSYTTGGTEAFF.

The rearrangement links TRBV9 to TRBJ1-5; D possibly corresponds to TRBD1 (5 bases). Germline assignment: CDR1 SGDLS and CDR2 YYNGEE. The CDR3 runs 14 residues. With 0 bases removed from V and 9 bases from J, the gap between germline ends came to 13 bases. DNA of the CDR3: TGTGCCAGCAGCGTAGATGGGGCGATGGGGCCCCAGCATTTT. Translating gives CASSVDGAMGPQHF. Together with reference TRBV9 and TRBJ1-5, the CDR3 gives the full variable domain: DSGVTQTPKHLITATGQRVTLRCSPRSGDLSVYWYQQSLDQGLQFLIQYYNGEERAKGNILERFSAQQFPDLHSELNLSSLELGDSALYFCASSVDGAMGPQHFGDGTRLSIL.

This clone was observed a handful of times. The chain combines TRBV12-3 or TRBV12-4 with TRBJ2-1; D call uncertain. The CDR3 is 12 residues long. V lost 2 bases and J 12 bases, leaving 11 bases between the germline ends. CDR3 region: CASSLQTSGQFF. In DNA, the CDR3 is TGTGCCAGCAGTTTACAGACGTCAGGGCAGTTCTTC.

This sequence joins TRBV4-1 and TRBJ1-1; D is perhaps TRBD1 (6 bases). This CDR3 contains 16 residues. V lost 3 bases and J lost 3, with 17 bases in between. The V gene's germline CDR1 is MGHRA and CDR2 YSYEKL. The CDR3 nucleotides read TGCGCCAGCAGCCACCTCCGGCAGGGGAGGGACACTGAAGCTTTCTTT. It is translated as CASSHLRQGRDTEAFF.

For this clone: Relative to the germline gene, one junction end is altered; a read error may explain this. The sample contains more than one DNA sequence encoding this CDR3. This chain joins TRBV7-3 and TRBJ2-1, with 10 nucleotides matching TRBD2. Germline-derived CDR1 and CDR2 are SGHTA and FQGTGA. This CDR3 has 16 residues. The CDR3 here is CASSLTPSGGGNEQFF. CDR3 coding DNA: TGCGCCAGCAGCTTAACCCCTAGCGGGGGCGGGAATGAGCAGTTCTTC.

With respect to this clone: One end of the junction does not line up with germline, which may come from a read error. The chain joins TRBV24-1 to TRBJ1-2; 7 bases fit TRBD1. CDR3 length: 14 amino acids. Germline V gene data show CDR1 as KGHDR and CDR2 as SFDVKD. CDR3 DNA sequence: TGTGCCACCAGTGGTTTGGGACAGTCCTATGGCTACACCTTC. It yields the protein CATSGLGQSYGYTF.

This clone was seen only once. The chain recombines TRBV7-9 with TRBJ1-4; 10 bases line up with TRBD1. With V trimmed by 4 bases and J by 8 bases, 4 bases remained unmatched. The CDR3 loop spans 14 amino acids. The V gene's germline CDR1 is SEHNR and CDR2 FQNEAQ (reference sequence). The chain's CDR3 is CASSWDRGREKLFF. In DNA form, the CDR3 reads TGTGCCAGCAGCTGGGACAGGGGTCGGGAAAAACTGTTTTTT.

The chain recombines TRBV7-2 with TRBJ2-2, with 12 nucleotides matching TRBD2. V shed 5 bases, J shed 0 bases, and the junction held 10 bases outside the gene matches. Germline V CDR1 and CDR2: SGHTA, FQGNSA. This CDR3 is built from 19 residues. The CDR3 bases are TGTGCCAGCAGCCCAAGACTAGCGGGGGACTTCGCGAACACCGGGGAGCTGTTTTTT. This encodes CASSPRLAGDFANTGELFF.

This clone has just one count. The V gene is TRBV6-5, the J gene TRBJ1-1, with D maybe TRBD1 (6 bases). Germline V gene sequence: CDR1 MNHEY, CDR2 SVGAGI. The CDR3 length is 16 residues. With 1 base removed from V and 2 bases from J, the gap between germline ends came to 14 bases. CDR3 region: CASSYLQGRANTEAFF. CDR3 bases: TGTGCCAGCAGTTACTTACAGGGTAGGGCAAACACTGAAGCTTTCTTT.